The rows below give T cell receptor beta chains drawn from one sample of a study of neurological immune-mediated disorders. MiXCR was run by TCRdb on the 5' RACE reads, yielding one entry per CDR3 protein. The sample holds 50,000 or so distinct CDR3 sequences, approximately 17% seen once. The sequenced material came from PBMCs. These receptors were collected from a man aged 60 to 75 in good health. Each CDR3 is given with its conserved first and last residue. D genes are given only for firm matches. Only part of the rows carry a size: once, few, many, or a class if the clone is expanded.

>TRBJ1-3|TRBV5-1|NA|many
CASRTEDSGNTIYF
TGCGCCAGCAGAACAGAAGACTCTGGAAACACCATATATTTT
>TRBJ2-1|TRBV5-1|NA|many
CASSLDLYNEQFF
TGCGCCAGCAGCTTGGACCTGTACAATGAGCAGTTCTTC
>TRBJ2-1|TRBV20-1|NA|many
CSAKPYGRQGIHNEQFF
TGCAGTGCTAAACCATACGGGCGGCAGGGGATTCACAATGAGCAGTTCTTC
>TRBJ2-7|TRBV28|NA|NA
CANRPDGYEQYF
TGTGCCAACCGCCCCGACGGGTACGAGCAGTACTTC
>TRBJ2-7|TRBV29-1|NA|many
CSVRRESYYEQYF
TGCAGCGTCCGCAGGGAGAGTTACTACGAGCAGTACTTC
>TRBJ1-2|TRBV10-2|NA|NA
CASSDSSEGLGYTF
TGCGCCAGCAGTGACTCCTCCGAGGGACTTGGCTACACCTTC
>TRBJ2-4|TRBV11-2|NA|few
CASSSDRRDIQYF
TGTGCCAGCAGCTCCGACAGGAGGGACATTCAGTACTTC
>TRBJ2-1|TRBV29-1|NA|many
CSGKQGSNEQFF
TGCAGCGGTAAACAAGGTAGCAATGAGCAGTTCTTC
>TRBJ2-1|TRBV20-1|NA|many
CSARGLAGPFYNEQFF
TGCAGTGCTAGAGGGCTTGCGGGACCCTTTTACAATGAGCAGTTCTTC
>TRBJ2-7|TRBV27|NA|many
CASSPGYNEQYF
TGTGCCAGCAGCCCGGGATACAACGAGCAGTACTTC
>TRBJ1-1|TRBV7-3|TRBD1|many
CASSPTGGYTEAFF
TGTGCCAGCAGCCCTACAGGGGGCTACACTGAAGCTTTCTTT
>TRBJ1-1|TRBV28|NA|few
CASSLGQLNTEAFF
TGTGCCAGCAGTTTAGGCCAGCTGAACACTGAAGCTTTCTTT
>TRBJ2-3|TRBV12-3/TRBV12-4|NA|many
CASSLQGSAQYF
TGTGCCAGCAGCCTACAGGGTTCGGCGCAGTATTTT
>TRBJ1-3|TRBV7-8|NA|NA
CASSLVKGSGNTIYF
TGTGCCAGCAGCTTAGTTAAGGGTTCTGGAAACACCATATATTTT
>TRBJ1-5|TRBV28|TRBD1|many
CASRGTGGSWGPQHF
TGTGCCAGCAGGGGGACAGGGGGCTCGTGGGGTCCCCAGCATTTT
>TRBJ2-1|TRBV3-1|NA|many
CASSQEEGRFVF
TGTGCCAGCAGCCAAGAGGAGGGTAGGTTTGTCTTC
>TRBJ2-5|TRBV14|NA|many
CASSQSGLLFWTQYF
TGTGCCAGCAGCCAATCGGGGCTCTTGTTTTGGACCCAGTACTTC
>TRBJ1-5|TRBV28|NA|many
CASSPREGEVNQPQHF
TGTGCCAGCAGCCCCCGGGAAGGGGAGGTGAATCAGCCCCAGCATTTT
>TRBJ2-1|TRBV24-1|TRBD2|many
CATSDPGTSGRVHEQFF
TGTGCCACCAGTGACCCCGGGACTAGCGGGAGAGTGCATGAGCAGTTCTTC
>TRBJ1-5|TRBV5-1|TRBD1|many
CASSLGTGGQPQHF
TGCGCCAGCAGCTTGGGGACAGGGGGACAGCCCCAGCATTTT
>TRBJ1-2|TRBV20-1|NA|few
CSARDLRIRQGWGGYTF
TGCAGTGCTAGAGATCTACGTATTCGGCAGGGGTGGGGTGGCTACACCTTC
>TRBJ2-1|TRBV6-6|TRBD2|NA
CASSYSGASGPYNEQFF
TGTGCCAGCAGTTACTCTGGGGCTAGCGGCCCTTACAATGAGCAGTTCTTC
>TRBJ2-2|TRBV7-2|NA|many
CASRKGGFTGELFF
TGTGCCAGCAGAAAGGGAGGCTTCACCGGGGAGCTGTTTTTT
>TRBJ2-1|TRBV5-1|NA|many
CASSLVGPSREQFF
TGCGCCAGCAGCTTGGTGGGACCCTCGAGGGAGCAGTTCTTC
>TRBJ2-2|TRBV29-1|TRBD2|many
CSVEKREGGGELFF
TGCAGCGTTGAAAAGCGGGAGGGCGGCGGGGAGCTGTTTTTT
>TRBJ1-5|TRBV7-8|NA|many
CASSWTDDQPQHF
TGTGCCAGCAGCTGGACGGACGATCAGCCCCAGCATTTT
>TRBJ2-6|TRBV7-9|NA|many
CASSLVGTSSGANVLTF
TGTGCCAGCAGCTTGGTCGGCACAAGCTCTGGGGCCAACGTCCTGACTTTC
>TRBJ2-2|TRBV29-1|NA|many
CSVEGIRNTGELFF
TGCAGCGTTGAAGGCATCCGGAACACCGGGGAGCTGTTTTTT
>TRBJ1-5|TRBV29-1|NA|NA
CSVGGGNQPQHF
TGCAGCGTTGGGGGGGGGAATCAGCCCCAGCATTTT
>TRBJ1-1|TRBV7-2|NA|many
CASSSDRNTEAFF
TGTGCCAGCAGTTCCGACAGGAACACTGAAGCTTTCTTT
>TRBJ2-1|TRBV20-1|NA|many
CSASPPPGLWTPISHEQFF
TGCAGTGCCAGTCCCCCCCCGGGCCTATGGACACCAATAAGCCATGAGCAGTTCTTC
>TRBJ2-1|TRBV15|NA|NA
CATSRREPYNEQFF
TGTGCCACCAGCAGGCGGGAACCCTACAATGAGCAGTTCTTC
>TRBJ2-1|TRBV20-1|TRBD1|many
CSAQGQGGNEQFF
TGCAGTGCCCAGGGACAGGGAGGCAATGAGCAGTTCTTC
>TRBJ2-1|TRBV29-1|TRBD1|many
CSVDPGQGIEQFF
TGCAGCGTTGACCCGGGACAGGGTATTGAGCAGTTCTTC
>TRBJ2-7|TRBV7-3|TRBD2|NA
CASSLLGGAGGMGEQYF
TGTGCCAGCAGCTTATTGGGGGGAGCGGGAGGTATGGGCGAGCAGTACTTC
>TRBJ2-1|TRBV11-3|NA|many
CASSLGGSGPYNEQFF
TGTGCCAGCAGCTTAGGAGGTTCAGGTCCATACAATGAGCAGTTCTTC
>TRBJ2-5|TRBV7-2|TRBD2|many
CASSLRLAGMETQYF
TGTGCCAGCAGCTTAAGACTAGCGGGTATGGAGACCCAGTACTTC